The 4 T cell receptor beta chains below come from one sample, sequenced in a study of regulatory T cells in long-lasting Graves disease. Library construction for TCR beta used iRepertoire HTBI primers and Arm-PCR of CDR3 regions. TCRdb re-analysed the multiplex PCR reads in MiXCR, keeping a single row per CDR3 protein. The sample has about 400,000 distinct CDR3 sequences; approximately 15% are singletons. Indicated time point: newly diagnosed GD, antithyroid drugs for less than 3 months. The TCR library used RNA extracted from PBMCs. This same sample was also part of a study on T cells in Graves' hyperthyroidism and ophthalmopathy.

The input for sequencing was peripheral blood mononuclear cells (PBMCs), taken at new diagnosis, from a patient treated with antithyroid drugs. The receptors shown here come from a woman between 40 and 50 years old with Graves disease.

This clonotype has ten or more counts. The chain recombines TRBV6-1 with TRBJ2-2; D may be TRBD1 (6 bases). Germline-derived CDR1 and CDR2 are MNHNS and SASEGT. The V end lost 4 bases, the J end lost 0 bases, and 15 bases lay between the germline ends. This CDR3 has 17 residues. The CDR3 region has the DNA TGTGCCAGCAGTGGGGGGCGAATCACAACGAACACCGGGGAGCTGTTTTTT. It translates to CASSGGRITTNTGELFF.

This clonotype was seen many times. The chain's CDR3 is CSATQGARGNTIYF. The CDR3 nucleotides read TGCAGTGCCACACAGGGGGCGCGAGGAAACACCATATATTTT. This sequence joins TRBV20-1 and TRBJ1-3, with 9 bases that match TRBD1. Germline V CDR1 and CDR2: DFQATT, SNEGSKA (reference sequence). After removal of 6 bases from V and 4 bases from J, the junction contained 7 bases not matched to a gene. The CDR3 sequence is 14 residues long.

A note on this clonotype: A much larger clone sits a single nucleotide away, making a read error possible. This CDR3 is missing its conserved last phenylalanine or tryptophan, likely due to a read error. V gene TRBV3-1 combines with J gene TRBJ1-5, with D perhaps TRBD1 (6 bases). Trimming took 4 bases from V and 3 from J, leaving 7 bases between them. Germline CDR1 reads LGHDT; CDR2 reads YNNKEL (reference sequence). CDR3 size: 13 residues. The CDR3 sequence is CASSPGHNQPQHS. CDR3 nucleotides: TGTGCCAGCAGCCCGGGACACAATCAGCCCCAGCATTCT.

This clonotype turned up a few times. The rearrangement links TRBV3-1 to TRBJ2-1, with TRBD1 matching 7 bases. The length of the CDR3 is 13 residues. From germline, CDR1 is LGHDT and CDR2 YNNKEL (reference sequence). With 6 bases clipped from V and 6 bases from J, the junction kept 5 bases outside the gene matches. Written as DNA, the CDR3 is TGTGCCAGCAGGGGCAGGGGGAGCAATGAGCAGTTCTTC. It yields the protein CASRGRGSNEQFF.